This is a list of T cell receptor beta chains from one sample in a study of blood T cell repertoires in COVID-19. Profiled with immunoSEQ multiplex PCR; TCRdb holds only in-frame clones, not every one. Among some 150,000 clones listed, about 88% were seen once. Sequencing input: peripheral blood. These receptors were obtained from a human donor in a cohort sampled during active COVID-19. CDR3s include the opening cysteine and the closing phenylalanine or tryptophan. The D gene is left open where the match is weak. Some rows have no size entry. The others give once, few or many, or a class for an expanded clone.

-	TRBD1	TRBV18	TRBJ2-6	CASSGSTGPPGANVLTF	TGTGCCAGCTCTGGGTCGACAGGGCCCCCTGGGGCCAACGTCCTGACTTTC
-	TRBD1	TRBV3-1/TRBV3-2	TRBJ2-7	CASSRTGGYEQYF	TGTGCCAGCAGCCGGACAGGGGGTTACGAGCAGTACTTC
-	TRBD2	TRBV6-5	TRBJ2-1	CASSYTYSGYNEQFF	TGTGCCAGCAGTTACACCTATAGCGGGTACAATGAGCAGTTCTTC
-	-	TRBV30	TRBJ2-7	CAWSRFNSYEQYF	TGTGCCTGGAGTCGGTTTAACTCCTACGAGCAGTACTTC
-	TRBD1	TRBV10-3	TRBJ1-1	CAISAQGAMNTEAFF	TGTGCCATCAGTGCCCAGGGGGCCATGAACACTGAAGCTTTCTTT
-	-	TRBV4-3	TRBJ2-7	CASSQDIGREEQYF	TGCGCCAGCAGCCAAGATATTGGTCGGGAGGAGCAGTACTTC
-	-	TRBV28	TRBJ1-1	CASSLSPRGTQLGAFF	TGTGCCAGCAGTTTATCCCCCCGGGGTACCCAGTTAGGAGCTTTCTTT
-	TRBD2	TRBV24-1	TRBJ2-1	CATSEPGTSGSNEQFF	TGTGCCACCAGTGAGCCTGGGACTAGCGGGAGTAATGAGCAGTTCTTC
-	TRBD1	TRBV30	TRBJ2-5	CAWSVGSAGGLRDQYF	TGTGCCTGGAGTGTAGGTTCGGCAGGGGGCCTTAGGGACCAGTACTTC
-	TRBD1	TRBV4-2	TRBJ2-7	CASSPGTGSAYEQYF	TGTGCCAGCAGCCCAGGGACAGGGTCTGCCTACGAGCAGTACTTC
-	-	TRBV18	TRBJ2-7	CASSPPTYEQYF	TGTGCCAGCTCACCACCCACCTACGAGCAGTACTTC
-	-	TRBV4-3	TRBJ2-7	CASSQDRPGKQYF	TGCGCCAGCAGCCAAGATAGGCCAGGGAAGCAGTACTTC
-	-	TRBV28	TRBJ1-6	CASRGSSSYNSPLHF	TGTGCCAGCAGGGGCTCCAGCTCCTATAATTCACCCCTCCACTTT
few	-	TRBV19	TRBJ1-1	CASSTTGNTEAFF	TGTGCCAGTAGTACGACAGGGAACACTGAAGCTTTCTTT
-	TRBD1	TRBV18	TRBJ1-2	CASSPSGTGDGYTF	TGTGCCAGCTCACCATCCGGGACAGGGGACGGCTACACCTTC
-	TRBD1	TRBV4-1	TRBJ2-3	CASSQRDRGTDTQYF	TGCGCCAGCAGCCAACGGGACAGGGGCACAGATACGCAGTATTTT
-	-	TRBV18	TRBJ2-7	CASSPVPGYEQYF	TGTGCCAGCTCACCAGTCCCAGGCTACGAGCAGTACTTC
-	-	TRBV9	TRBJ2-7	CASSPEGYRASSYEQYF	TGTGCCAGCAGCCCGGAAGGGTACAGGGCAAGCTCCTACGAGCAGTACTTC
-	TRBD1	TRBV7-2	TRBJ1-4	CASSWDPGTEEKLFF	TGTGCCAGCAGCTGGGACCCCGGGACAGAGGAAAAACTGTTTTTT
once	-	TRBV7-2	TRBJ2-1	CASSAPQGLARNEQFF	TGTGCCAGCAGCGCCCCACAGGGTCTAGCACGGAATGAGCAGTTCTTC
once	TRBD1	TRBV27	TRBJ1-6	CASRGQGNSPLHF	TGTGCCAGCAGGGGACAGGGGAATTCACCCCTCCACTTT
-	-	TRBV4-2	TRBJ2-1	CASSQVVMGASSYNEQFF	TGTGCCAGCAGCCAAGTCGTGATGGGGGCGAGCTCCTACAATGAGCAGTTCTTC
-	TRBD2	TRBV19	TRBJ2-3	CASTITLAGFSNTQYF	TGTGCCAGTACCATCACCCTAGCGGGGTTTTCAAATACGCAGTATTTT